The T cell receptor beta chain described here comes from a study of shared clonotypes between healthy human individuals. Looking at the study overall: Donors were two women and a few men aged 18 to 49. Study-wide results and caveats: Non-shared clonotypes had lower generation probabilities than clonotypes shared by all four sorted-subset donors.

In the naive CD8 group, cells lacked CD45RO and were positively selected for CCR7, so terminally differentiated effector memory CD45RA+ cells were left out. Donation came from healthy HIV-negative adults that had no recent acute infections or vaccinations. With respect to this clone: The antigen is undetermined.

V lost 3 bases, J lost 1 base, and 3 bases stayed unmatched. Looked up from germline, CDR1 is MGHDK and CDR2 is SYGVNS. This CDR3 is 14 amino acids long. About 33,000 T cell genomes (around 200 ng DNA) went into each sorted-subset replicate. The assay was immunoSEQ multiplex PCR, and TCRdb's table has in-frame clones only and misses some. The sample carries 750,000 to 1,000,000 clones, more than 85% recorded once. The V call is TRBV25-1, the J call TRBJ2-7; 7 bases map to TRBD1. The clonotype originates from a man aged 25-40 years in good health. The sequenced sample consisted of naive CD8+ T cells sorted from blood. Here the CDR3 reads CASSDGDSSYEQYF. DNA of the CDR3: TGTGCCAGCAGTGATGGGGACAGTTCCTACGAGCAGTACTTC.